One and the same sample provided the 22 T cell receptor beta chains below, sequenced in a study of early T cells in non-severe SARS-CoV-2 infection. TCRdb recomputed calls from the 5' RACE reads with MiXCR, one row per CDR3 protein. The sample holds 70,000 to 95,000 distinct CDR3 sequences, about 15% seen once. The sample comprised whole blood. All receptors come from an adult who was a healthcare worker with PCR-confirmed SARS-CoV-2 infection or an uninfected control (not recorded which).

The chain is built from TRBV18 and TRBJ2-3, with TRBD2 matching over 8 bases. V was pared by 0 bases and J by 2 bases, with 4 bases of the junction left unmatched. The CDR3 spans 16 residues. Germline values: CDR1 KGHSH, CDR2 LQKENI. CDR3 amino acids: CASSPPTSVSTDTQYF. In nucleotides, the CDR3 is TGTGCCAGCTCACCACCGACTAGCGTATCCACAGATACGCAGTATTTT.

This clonotype was observed a handful of times. The genes are TRBV12-5 and TRBJ2-7, with TRBD1 as a possible D gene (5 bases). Germline CDR1 is LGHNT and CDR2 is FRNRAP. CDR3 length: 13 amino acids. V lost 5 bases to trimming and J lost 3 bases, with 11 bases between them. DNA of the CDR3: TGTGCTAGTGGTGCCCGGACACTCTACGAGCAGTACGTC. As protein: CASGARTLYEQYV.

The chain is built from TRBV28 and TRBJ1-4, with D maybe TRBD1 (6 bases). This CDR3 has 14 residues. Trimming pared 5 bases from V and 5 bases from J, leaving 12 bases between. Germline V gives CDR1 MDHEN, CDR2 SYDVKM. The CDR3 DNA is TGTGCCAGCAGTGGGGGCAGCAAAAATGAAAAACTGTTTTTT. It encodes CASSGGSKNEKLFF. The full variable domain, with the rest looked up from reference TRBV28 and TRBJ1-4, is DVKVTQSSRYLVKRTGEKVFLECVQDMDHENMFWYRQDPGLGLRLIYFSYDVKMKEKGDIPEGYSVSREKKERFSLILESASTNQTSMYLCASSGGSKNEKLFFGSGTQLSVL.

The chain recombines TRBV11-2 with TRBJ2-5; D is uncertain. Trimming cost V 0 bases and J 5 bases, with 4 bases left between them. This CDR3 spans 12 amino acids. The germline CDR1 and CDR2 sequences are SGHAT and FQNNGV. The CDR3 loop reads CASSLDPETQYF. CDR3 sequence (DNA): TGTGCCAGCAGCTTAGATCCGGAGACCCAGTACTTC. Full variable domain (remainder filled in from reference TRBV11-2 and TRBJ2-5): EAGVAQSPRYKIIEKRQSVAFWCNPISGHATLYWYQQILGQGPKLLIQFQNNGVVDDSQLPKDRFSAERLKGVDSTLKIQPAKLEDSAVYLCASSLDPETQYFGPGTRLLVL.

This clonotype was found many times. The CDR3 nucleotides are TGTGCCAGCAGTTACGGGACAGGGATTCGATCCTATAATTCACCCCTCCACTTT. This sequence encodes CASSYGTGIRSYNSPLHF. This chain uses TRBV6-5 with TRBJ1-6, with 9 nucleotides matching TRBD1. The CDR3 has 18 amino acids. Germline loops: CDR1 MNHEY, CDR2 SVGAGI. J was trimmed by 1 base and V by 2 bases; bases with no gene match: 6.

This rearrangement joins TRBV20-1 to TRBJ2-1; a possible D gene is TRBD2 (5 bases). The V gene's germline CDR1 is DFQATT and CDR2 SNEGSKA (reference sequence). The CDR3 has 17 amino acids. V was trimmed by 0 bases and J by 9 bases, leaving 24 bases between them. The DNA of the CDR3 is TGCAGTGCTAGAGATGCGGTAGCCAACCCTCTAGCCGGTGAGCAGTTCTTC. Protein: CSARDAVANPLAGEQFF.

This clonotype was seen more than once but under ten times. The J gene is TRBJ2-1, the V gene TRBV29-1; unclear D gene. Trimming stripped 1 base from V and 5 bases from J, with 6 bases between. Germline CDR1 SQVTM, CDR2 ANQGSEA. The CDR3 is made up of 12 amino acids. This CDR3 reads CSVEVSDNEQFF. In DNA form, the CDR3 reads TGCAGCGTTGAAGTTTCTGACAATGAGCAGTTCTTC.

The sample holds a few counts of this clonotype. The J gene is TRBJ1-6, the V gene TRBV5-1; the D is unclear. Germline CDR1 reads SGHRS; CDR2 reads YFSETQ. The CDR3 runs 15 residues. V was shortened by 0 bases and J by 8 bases, with 12 bases between the two germline ends. Here the CDR3 DNA reads TGCGCCAGCAGCTTGGCCGCGGGTACCTATTCACCCCTCCACTTT. Amino acid sequence: CASSLAAGTYSPLHF.

This rearrangement joins TRBV6-2 or TRBV6-3 to TRBJ2-5; D gene uncertain. Germline assignment: CDR1 MNHEY and CDR2 SVGEGT. The CDR3 consists of 14 residues. V was clipped by 6 bases and J by 0 bases, with 11 bases between them. The CDR3 DNA reads TGTGCCAGCAGGTCAGCCCCAAACCAAGAGACCCAGTACTTC. It yields the protein CASRSAPNQETQYF.

The CDR3 DNA follows: TGTGCCAGCAGCTTAGCGGGGGAGAACACAGATACGCAGTATTTT. As protein: CASSLAGENTDTQYF. The chain has TRBV7-3 and TRBJ2-3; 7 positions match TRBD2. This CDR3 is built from 15 residues. Germline lookup yields CDR1 SGHTA and CDR2 FQGTGA. J lost 2 bases, V lost 2 bases, and 4 bases had no gene match.

This rearrangement joins TRBV3-1 to TRBJ1-3; D not resolved. V was pared by 0 bases and J by 4 bases, with 13 bases between. Germline values: CDR1 LGHDT, CDR2 YNNKEL (reference sequence). The CDR3 sequence is 16 residues long. CDR3 sequence (DNA): TGTGCCAGCAGCCAAGATCTGGCCTTCTCCGGAAACACCATATATTTT. Its translation is CASSQDLAFSGNTIYF.

For the CDR3, the DNA is TGTGCCAGCAGTCTAGGGACAGGCAAGCTGGGCTATGGCTACACCTTC. Translated: CASSLGTGKLGYGYTF. V usage is TRBV28 and J usage is TRBJ1-2; 8 bases fit TRBD1. This CDR3 comprises 16 residues. CDR1 is MDHEN and CDR2 is SYDVKM in the germline V gene. V dropped 5 bases and J dropped 4; count of bases not matched to a gene: 12.

There are many counts of this clonotype. The chain couples TRBV20-1 to TRBJ1-1, with TRBD1 matching over 8 bases. The CDR3 extends over 12 amino acids. The germline V gene encodes CDR1 DFQATT and CDR2 SNEGSKA (reference sequence). The junction had 0 bases not matched to a gene; V was cut back by 3 bases and J by 3 bases. CDR3 region: CSARTGDTEAFF. As DNA, the CDR3 is TGCAGTGCTAGGACAGGGGACACTGAAGCTTTCTTT.

This chain uses TRBV20-1 with TRBJ1-1; maybe TRBD1 (5 bases). The germline CDR1 and CDR2 sequences are DFQATT and SNEGSKA (reference sequence). Trimming shortened V by 6 bases and J by 0 bases, and 11 bases separated the two germline ends. The CDR3 is 13 amino acids. The CDR3 spells CSAPDSLNTEAFF. CDR3 DNA: TGCAGTGCCCCCGACAGCTTGAACACTGAAGCTTTCTTT.

This clonotype was picked up a small number of times. V is TRBV11-3 and J is TRBJ2-5; D is unresolved. Germline V CDR1 and CDR2: SGHNT, YENEEA. V was trimmed by 0 bases and J by 1 base, leaving 9 bases between them. There are 15 residues in the CDR3. The CDR3 sequence: CASSLEAGRQETQYF. The CDR3 DNA follows: TGTGCCAGCAGCTTAGAAGCAGGTCGCCAAGAGACCCAGTACTTC.

CDR3 in amino acids: CASSLGGGSNQPQHF. DNA for the CDR3: TGTGCCAGCAGCTTGGGAGGGGGTAGCAATCAGCCCCAGCATTTT. The rearrangement joins TRBV5-4 to TRBJ1-5; perhaps TRBD1 as D (6 bases). This CDR3 is built from 15 residues. Germline V gene sequence: CDR1 SGHNT, CDR2 YYREEE (reference sequence). Trimming took 0 bases from V and 0 from J, leaving 7 bases between them.

This clonotype was detected many times. The chain links TRBV6-1 to TRBJ2-2; 7 bases align to TRBD1. The CDR3 runs 14 residues. Germline CDR1 MNHNS, CDR2 SASEGT. V lost 6 bases and J lost 5; bases outside the gene matches: 6. CDR3 bases: TGTGCCAGCAGCGCAGACAGGGAAACCGGGGAGCTGTTTTTT. It codes for CASSADRETGELFF.

The chain carries TRBV28 and TRBJ2-1, with 9 bases aligning to TRBD2. Germline CDR1 is MDHEN and CDR2 is SYDVKM. The V segment lost 6 bases and the J segment 8 bases; nucleotides outside the gene matches: 11. CDR3 length: 15 amino acids. The CDR3 DNA sequence: TGTGCCAGCAGCCCGGGACTAGCTGTGGGACATGAGCAGTTCTTC. Translated: CASSPGLAVGHEQFF.

This clonotype came up many times. This chain uses TRBV2 with TRBJ1-1; 7 bases line up with TRBD1. Germline values: CDR1 SNHLY, CDR2 FYNNEI. Trimming took 3 bases from V and 1 from J; bases not matched to a gene: 5. The CDR3 totals 15 residues. The DNA for the CDR3 is TGTGCCAGCAGTGACTTGGGACAGCCGAACACTGAAGCTTTCTTT. This gives the protein CASSDLGQPNTEAFF.

This chain joins TRBV5-5 and TRBJ2-5; D is perhaps TRBD1 (5 bases). Germline CDR1 is SGHKS and CDR2 is YYEKEE (reference sequence). V dropped 1 base and J dropped 4 bases, with 14 bases sitting between them. The CDR3 length is 15 residues. The CDR3: CASSLNPGHRETQYF. The CDR3 nucleotides are TGTGCCAGCAGCTTGAACCCAGGGCACCGAGAGACCCAGTACTTC.

The chain uses TRBV9 and TRBJ2-1; D gene uncertain. Germline CDR1 is SGDLS and CDR2 is YYNGEE. The CDR3 contains 12 residues. Trimming pared 3 bases from V and 6 bases from J, leaving 7 bases between. CDR3 DNA: TGTGCCAGCAGCGCGCCCCGCAATGAGCAGTTCTTC. As protein: CASSAPRNEQFF.

The table lists this clonotype with many counts. The chain combines TRBV19 with TRBJ1-2; D remains unclear. The CDR3 runs to 13 residues. Germline CDR1 is LNHDA and CDR2 is SQIVND (reference sequence). The V gene lost 5 bases and the J gene lost 3 bases, with 10 bases spanning the gap. The CDR3 reads CASSQSTHYGYTF. Here the CDR3 DNA reads TGTGCCAGTAGTCAGTCTACCCACTATGGCTACACCTTC.